The T cell receptor beta chain under discussion was sequenced for a study of vaccination and CD4 T cells after COVID-19. Concerning this clonotype itself: What it recognizes is unknown.

At the Johns Hopkins FTIC core, DNA taken from cultured CD4+ T cells was sequenced by way of the Oncomine TCR Beta short-read assay. TCRdb independently ran MiXCR on the PCR reads; one entry per CDR3 protein. The data hold around 16,000 distinct CDR3 sequences, with more than 40% observed a single time. The time point was: late sampling 161 to 241 days after vaccination in three convalescent patients. The sample's treatment: approximately nine-day PBMC culture with coronavirus spike peptide pools or control peptides (ViraFEST assay). The CDR3 contains 13 residues. Germline lookup yields CDR1 DFQATT and CDR2 SNEGSKA (reference sequence). The V end lost 6 bases, the J end lost 9 bases, and 18 bases lay between the germline ends.

The origin of this receptor is a human donor who had recovered from COVID-19. The gene calls are TRBV20-1 and TRBJ1-5, with D unclear. The sample was CD4+ T cells from blood, cultured in vitro, taken about 7 months after SARS-CoV-2 vaccination. This chain's CDR3 is CSAKDGGGLPQHF. The CDR3 nucleotides read TGCAGTGCGAAGGACGGCGGTGGTTTGCCCCAGCATTTT.